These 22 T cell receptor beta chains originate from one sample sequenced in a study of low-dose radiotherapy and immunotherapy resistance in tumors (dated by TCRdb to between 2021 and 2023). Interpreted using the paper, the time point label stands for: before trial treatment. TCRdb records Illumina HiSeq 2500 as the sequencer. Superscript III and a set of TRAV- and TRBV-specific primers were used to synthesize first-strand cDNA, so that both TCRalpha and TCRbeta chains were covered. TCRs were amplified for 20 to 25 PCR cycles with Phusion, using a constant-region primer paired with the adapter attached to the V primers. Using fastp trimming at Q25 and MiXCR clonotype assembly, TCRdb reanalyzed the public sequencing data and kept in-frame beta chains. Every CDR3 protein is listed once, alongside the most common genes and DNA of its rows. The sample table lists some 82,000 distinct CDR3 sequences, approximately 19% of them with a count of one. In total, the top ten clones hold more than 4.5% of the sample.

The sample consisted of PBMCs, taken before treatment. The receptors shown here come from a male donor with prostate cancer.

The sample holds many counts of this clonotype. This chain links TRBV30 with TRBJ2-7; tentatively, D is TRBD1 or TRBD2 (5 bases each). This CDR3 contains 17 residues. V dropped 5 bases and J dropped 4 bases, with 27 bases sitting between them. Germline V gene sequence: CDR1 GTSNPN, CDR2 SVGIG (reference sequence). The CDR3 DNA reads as TGTGCCTGGGGTGGGGACGAGGCGCAGGGCCGACCATACGAGCAGTACTTC. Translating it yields CAWGGDEAQGRPYEQYF.

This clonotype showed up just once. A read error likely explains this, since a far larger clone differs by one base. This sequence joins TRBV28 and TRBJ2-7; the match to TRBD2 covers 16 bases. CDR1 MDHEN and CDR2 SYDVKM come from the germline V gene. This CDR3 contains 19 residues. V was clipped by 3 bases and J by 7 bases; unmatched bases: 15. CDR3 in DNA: TGTGCCAGCAGTTTCGGCCTGGGGACTAGCGGGAGGGCCTTAGATGAGCAGTACTTC. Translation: CASSFGLGTSGRALDEQYF. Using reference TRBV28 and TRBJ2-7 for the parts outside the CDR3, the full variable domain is DVKVTQSSRYLVKRTGEKVFLECVQDMDHENMFWYRQDPGLGLRLIYFSYDVKMKEKGDIPEGYSVSREKKERFSLILESASTNQTSMYLCASSFGLGTSGRALDEQYFGPGTRLTVT.

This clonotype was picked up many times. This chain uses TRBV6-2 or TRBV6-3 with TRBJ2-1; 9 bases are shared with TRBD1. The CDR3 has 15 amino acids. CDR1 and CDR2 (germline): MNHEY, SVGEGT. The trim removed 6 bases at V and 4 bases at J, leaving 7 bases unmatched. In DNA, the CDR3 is TGTGCCAGCAGGCGTGACAGGGGGGAGTACAATGAGCAGTTCTTC. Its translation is CASRRDRGEYNEQFF.

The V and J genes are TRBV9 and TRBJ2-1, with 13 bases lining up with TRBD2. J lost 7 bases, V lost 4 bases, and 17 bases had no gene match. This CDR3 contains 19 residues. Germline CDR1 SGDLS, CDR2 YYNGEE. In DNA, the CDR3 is TGTGCCAGCAGCACTAGAGGACTAGCGGGGGACCCGAGTCAGAATGAGCAGTTCTTC. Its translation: CASSTRGLAGDPSQNEQFF.

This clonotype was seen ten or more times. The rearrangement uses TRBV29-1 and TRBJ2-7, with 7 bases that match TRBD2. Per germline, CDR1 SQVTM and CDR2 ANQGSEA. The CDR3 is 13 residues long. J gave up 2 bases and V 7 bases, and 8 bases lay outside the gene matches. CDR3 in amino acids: CSARGGGAYEQYF. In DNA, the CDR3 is TGCAGCGCGCGGGGCGGGGGTGCCTACGAGCAGTACTTC.

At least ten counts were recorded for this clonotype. The CDR3 nucleotides read TGTGCCAGCAGTTTCGTGGCGGGGGGCACAACAGATACGCAGTATTTT. It encodes CASSFVAGGTTDTQYF. V is TRBV6-6 and J is TRBJ2-3, with TRBD2 matching over 8 bases. The junction had 9 bases not matched to a gene; V was cut back by 4 bases and J by 3 bases. The CDR3 loop spans 16 amino acids. Germline CDR1 and CDR2: MNHNY and SVGAGI (reference sequence).

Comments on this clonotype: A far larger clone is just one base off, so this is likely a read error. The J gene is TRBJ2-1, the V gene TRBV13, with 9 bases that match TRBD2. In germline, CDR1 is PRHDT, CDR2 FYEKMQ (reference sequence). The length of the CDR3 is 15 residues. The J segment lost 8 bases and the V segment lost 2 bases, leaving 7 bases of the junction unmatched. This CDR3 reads CASSLSGGRVHEQFF. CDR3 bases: TGTGCCAGCAGCTTAAGTGGCGGGAGGGTCCATGAGCAGTTCTTC. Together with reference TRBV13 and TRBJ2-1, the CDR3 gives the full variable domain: AAGVIQSPRHLIKEKRETATLKCYPIPRHDTVYWYQQGPGQDPQFLISFYEKMQSDKGSIPDRFSAQQFSDYHSELNMSSLELGDSALYFCASSLSGGRVHEQFFGPGTRLTVL.

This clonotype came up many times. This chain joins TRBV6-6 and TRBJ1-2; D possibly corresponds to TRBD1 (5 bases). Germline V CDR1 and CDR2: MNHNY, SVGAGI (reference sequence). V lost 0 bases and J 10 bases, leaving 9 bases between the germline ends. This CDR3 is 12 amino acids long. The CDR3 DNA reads TGTGCCAGCAGTTACTCCAGGGACGACTACACCTTC. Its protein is CASSYSRDDYTF.

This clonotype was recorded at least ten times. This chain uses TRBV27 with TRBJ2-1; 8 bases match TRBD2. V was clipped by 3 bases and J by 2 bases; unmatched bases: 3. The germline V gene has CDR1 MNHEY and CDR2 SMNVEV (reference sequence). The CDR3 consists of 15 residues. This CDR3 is CASSFSGTAYNEQFF. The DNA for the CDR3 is TGTGCCAGCAGTTTTAGCGGGACCGCCTACAATGAGCAGTTCTTC.

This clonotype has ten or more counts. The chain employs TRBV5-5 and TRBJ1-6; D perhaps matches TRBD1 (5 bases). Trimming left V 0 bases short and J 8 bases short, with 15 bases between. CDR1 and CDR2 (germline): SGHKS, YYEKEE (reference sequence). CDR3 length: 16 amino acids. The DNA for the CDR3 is TGTGCCAGCAGCTTGGTACAGGCCATTCAATATTCACCCCTCCACTTT. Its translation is CASSLVQAIQYSPLHF.

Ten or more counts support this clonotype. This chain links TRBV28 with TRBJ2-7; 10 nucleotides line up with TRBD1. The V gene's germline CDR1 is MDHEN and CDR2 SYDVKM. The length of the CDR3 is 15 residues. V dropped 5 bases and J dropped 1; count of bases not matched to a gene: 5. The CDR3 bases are TGTGCCAGCAGTCCCGCGGGACAGGGGTCCTACGAGCAGTACTTC. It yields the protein CASSPAGQGSYEQYF.

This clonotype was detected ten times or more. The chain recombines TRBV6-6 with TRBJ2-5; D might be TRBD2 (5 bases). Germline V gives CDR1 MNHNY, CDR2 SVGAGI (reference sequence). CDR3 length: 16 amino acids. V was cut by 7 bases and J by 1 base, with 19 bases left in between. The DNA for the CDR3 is TGTGCCAGCACCAATCAACACGGGGTGGGCCAAGAGACCCAGTACTTC. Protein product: CASTNQHGVGQETQYF.

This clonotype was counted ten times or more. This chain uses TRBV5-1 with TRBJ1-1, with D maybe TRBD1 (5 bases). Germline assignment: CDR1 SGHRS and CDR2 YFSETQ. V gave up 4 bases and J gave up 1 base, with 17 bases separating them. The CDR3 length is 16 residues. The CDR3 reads CASSPFGGTANTEAFF. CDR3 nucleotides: TGCGCCAGCAGCCCATTTGGGGGGACGGCGAACACTGAAGCTTTCTTT.

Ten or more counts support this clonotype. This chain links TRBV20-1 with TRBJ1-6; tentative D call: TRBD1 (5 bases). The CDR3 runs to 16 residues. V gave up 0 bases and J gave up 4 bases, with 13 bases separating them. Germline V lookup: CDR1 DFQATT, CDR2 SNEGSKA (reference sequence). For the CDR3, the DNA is TGCAGTGCTAGAGATCCGGGACGACCGTATAATTCACCCCTCCACTTT. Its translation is CSARDPGRPYNSPLHF.

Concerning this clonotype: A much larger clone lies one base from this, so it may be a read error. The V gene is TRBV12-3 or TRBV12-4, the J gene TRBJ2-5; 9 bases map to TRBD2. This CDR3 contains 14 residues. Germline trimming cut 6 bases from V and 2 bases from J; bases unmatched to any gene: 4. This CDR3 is CASRQREDQETQYF. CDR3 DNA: TGTGCCAGCAGACAGCGGGAGGATCAAGAGACCCAGTACTTC.

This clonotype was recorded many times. DNA of the CDR3: TGTGCCAGCAGCTTAGATGTAAACCCGTCGAGACCCCAGCATTTT. As protein: CASSLDVNPSRPQHF. The genes are TRBV7-6 and TRBJ1-5; D not resolved. The V and J ends lost 1 base and 10 bases respectively, with 17 bases between them. Germline V gene lookup returns CDR1 SGHVS and CDR2 FNYEAQ. The CDR3 is 15 amino acids.

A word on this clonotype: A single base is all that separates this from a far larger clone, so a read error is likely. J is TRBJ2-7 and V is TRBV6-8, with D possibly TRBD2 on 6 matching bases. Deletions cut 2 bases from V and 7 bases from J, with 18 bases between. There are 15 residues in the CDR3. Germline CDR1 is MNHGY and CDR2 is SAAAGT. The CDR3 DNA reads TGTGCCAGCAGTTACCCCGGGAGCCCCTACAATGAGCAGTACTTC. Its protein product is CASSYPGSPYNEQYF.

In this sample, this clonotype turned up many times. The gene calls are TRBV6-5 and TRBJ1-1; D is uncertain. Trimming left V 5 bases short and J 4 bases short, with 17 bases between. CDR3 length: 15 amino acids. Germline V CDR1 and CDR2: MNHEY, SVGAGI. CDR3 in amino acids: CASSEIGEGRTEAFF. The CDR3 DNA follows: TGTGCCAGCAGTGAGATCGGGGAGGGTCGCACTGAAGCTTTCTTT.

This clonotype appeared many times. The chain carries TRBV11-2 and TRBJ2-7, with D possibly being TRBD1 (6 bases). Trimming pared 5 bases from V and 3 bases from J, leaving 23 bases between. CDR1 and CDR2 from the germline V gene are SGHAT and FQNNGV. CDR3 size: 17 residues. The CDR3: CASSKGVWTDPDYEQYF. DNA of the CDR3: TGTGCCAGCAGCAAGGGGGTTTGGACAGATCCCGACTACGAGCAGTACTTC.

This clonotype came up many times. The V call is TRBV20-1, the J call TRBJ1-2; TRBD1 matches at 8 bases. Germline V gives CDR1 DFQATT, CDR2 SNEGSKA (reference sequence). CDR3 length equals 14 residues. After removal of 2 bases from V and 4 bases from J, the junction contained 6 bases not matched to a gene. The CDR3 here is CSARSNRGAYGYTF. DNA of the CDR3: TGCAGTGCTAGATCCAACAGGGGGGCCTATGGCTACACCTTC.

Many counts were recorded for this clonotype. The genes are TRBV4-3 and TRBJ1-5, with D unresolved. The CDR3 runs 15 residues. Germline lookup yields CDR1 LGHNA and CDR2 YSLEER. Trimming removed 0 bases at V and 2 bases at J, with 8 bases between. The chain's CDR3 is CASSQDWGGNQPQHF. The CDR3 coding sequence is TGCGCCAGCAGCCAAGATTGGGGTGGCAATCAGCCCCAGCATTTT.

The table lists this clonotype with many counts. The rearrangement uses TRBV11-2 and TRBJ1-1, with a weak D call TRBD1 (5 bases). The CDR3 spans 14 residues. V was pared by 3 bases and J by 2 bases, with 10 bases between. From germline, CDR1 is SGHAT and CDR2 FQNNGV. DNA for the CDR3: TGTGCCAGCAGCTTCCAGCAGGGTAACACTGAAGCTTTCTTT. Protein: CASSFQQGNTEAFF.